Reported below is one T cell receptor (beta chain). This entry belongs to a study of response to subunit inactivated influenza vaccine. In TCRdb, the RT-PCR reads were re-called with MiXCR into one record per CDR3 protein. The data contain hundreds of thousands of distinct CDR3 sequences, 14% of them singletons. Germline V gene data show CDR1 as SGDLS and CDR2 as YYNGEE. Trimming took off 0 bases at V and 4 bases at J, with 5 bases between the two ends. CDR3 length: 13 amino acids. The sequence was obtained from a man aged 50 or older who received an inactivated influenza vaccine. This rearrangement joins TRBV9 to TRBJ2-1; no reliable D call. The source was PBMCs from blood, collected approximately 15 days before vaccination. The CDR3 loop reads CASSVGSYNEQFF. Here the CDR3 DNA reads TGTGCCAGCAGCGTAGGGAGTTACAATGAGCAGTTCTTC.